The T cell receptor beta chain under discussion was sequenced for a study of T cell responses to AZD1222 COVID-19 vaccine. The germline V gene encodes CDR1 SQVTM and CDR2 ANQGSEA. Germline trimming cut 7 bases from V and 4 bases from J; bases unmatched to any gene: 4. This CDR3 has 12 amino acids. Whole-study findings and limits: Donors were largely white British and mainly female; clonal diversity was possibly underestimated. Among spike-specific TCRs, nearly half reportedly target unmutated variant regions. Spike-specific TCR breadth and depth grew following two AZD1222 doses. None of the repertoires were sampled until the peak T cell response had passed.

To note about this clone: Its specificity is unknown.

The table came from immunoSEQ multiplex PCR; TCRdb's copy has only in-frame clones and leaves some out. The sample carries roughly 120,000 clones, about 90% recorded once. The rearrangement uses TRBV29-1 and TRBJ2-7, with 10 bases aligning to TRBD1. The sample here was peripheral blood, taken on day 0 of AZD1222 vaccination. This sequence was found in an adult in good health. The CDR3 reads CSGRTGGYEQYF. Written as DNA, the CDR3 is TGCAGCGGACGGACAGGGGGGTACGAGCAGTACTTC.